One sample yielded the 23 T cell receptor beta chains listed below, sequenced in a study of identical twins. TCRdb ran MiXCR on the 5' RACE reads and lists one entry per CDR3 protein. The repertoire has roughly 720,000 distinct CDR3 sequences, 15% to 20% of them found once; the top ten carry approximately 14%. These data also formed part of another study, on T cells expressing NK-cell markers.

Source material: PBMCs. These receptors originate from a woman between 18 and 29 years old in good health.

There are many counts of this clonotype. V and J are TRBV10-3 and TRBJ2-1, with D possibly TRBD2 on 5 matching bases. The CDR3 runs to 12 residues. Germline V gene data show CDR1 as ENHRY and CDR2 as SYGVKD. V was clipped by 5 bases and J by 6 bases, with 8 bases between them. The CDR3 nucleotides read TGTGCCATCAGTTTAGGAGGCAATGAGCAGTTCTTC. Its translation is CAISLGGNEQFF.

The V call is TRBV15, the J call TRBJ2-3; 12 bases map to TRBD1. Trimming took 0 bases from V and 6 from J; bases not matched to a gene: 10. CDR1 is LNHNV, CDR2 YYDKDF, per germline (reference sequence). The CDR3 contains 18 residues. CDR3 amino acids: CATSRDLPRDRGQDTQYF. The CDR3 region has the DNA TGTGCCACCAGCAGAGATCTTCCTCGGGACAGGGGGCAGGATACGCAGTATTTT. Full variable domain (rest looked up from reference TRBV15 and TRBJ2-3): DAMVIQNPRYQVTQFGKPVTLSCSQTLNHNVMYWYQQKSSQAPKLLFHYYDKDFNNEADTPDNFQSRRPNTSFCFLDIRSPGLGDTAMYLCATSRDLPRDRGQDTQYFGPGTRLTVL.

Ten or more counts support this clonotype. CDR3 sequence reads: CSARRDRNTEAFF. The CDR3 region has the DNA TGCAGTGCTAGGAGGGACCGAAACACTGAAGCTTTCTTT. The chain carries TRBV20-1 and TRBJ1-1; D is perhaps TRBD1 (5 bases). Per the germline V gene, CDR1 is DFQATT and CDR2 is SNEGSKA (reference sequence). V was cut by 3 bases and J by 2 bases, with 10 bases left in between. The CDR3 loop spans 13 amino acids.

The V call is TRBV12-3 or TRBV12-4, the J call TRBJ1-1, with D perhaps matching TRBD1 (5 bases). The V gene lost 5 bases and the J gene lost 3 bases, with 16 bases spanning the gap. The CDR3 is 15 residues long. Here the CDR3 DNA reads TGTGCCAGCAGTCAGGGAAAGGGCGGGTACACTGAAGCTTTCTTT. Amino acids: CASSQGKGGYTEAFF.

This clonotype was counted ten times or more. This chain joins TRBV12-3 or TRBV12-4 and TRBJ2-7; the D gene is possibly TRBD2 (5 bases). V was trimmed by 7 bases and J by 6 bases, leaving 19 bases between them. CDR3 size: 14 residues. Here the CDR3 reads CASMPGGFSGEQYF. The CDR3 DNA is TGTGCCAGCATGCCAGGAGGTTTCTCGGGCGAGCAGTACTTC.

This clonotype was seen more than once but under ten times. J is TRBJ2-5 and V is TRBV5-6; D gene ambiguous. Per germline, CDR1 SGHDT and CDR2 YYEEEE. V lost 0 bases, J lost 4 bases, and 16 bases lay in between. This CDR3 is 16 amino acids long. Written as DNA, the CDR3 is TGTGCCAGCAGCTTGGCCTTTGGACCCATCGGAGAGACCCAGTACTTC. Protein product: CASSLAFGPIGETQYF.

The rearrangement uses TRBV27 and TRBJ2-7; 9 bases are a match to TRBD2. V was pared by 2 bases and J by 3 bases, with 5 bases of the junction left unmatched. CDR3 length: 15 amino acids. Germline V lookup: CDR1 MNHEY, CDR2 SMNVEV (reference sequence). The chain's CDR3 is CASSLRSGGSYEQYF. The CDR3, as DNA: TGTGCCAGCAGTTTACGTAGCGGGGGTAGCTACGAGCAGTACTTC.

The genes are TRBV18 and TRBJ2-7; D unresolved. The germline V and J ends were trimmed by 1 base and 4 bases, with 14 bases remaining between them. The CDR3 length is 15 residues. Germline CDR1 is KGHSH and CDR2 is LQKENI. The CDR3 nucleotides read TGTGCCAGCTCACCACGGGTGGGTGGGGAATACGAGCAGTACTTC. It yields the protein CASSPRVGGEYEQYF.

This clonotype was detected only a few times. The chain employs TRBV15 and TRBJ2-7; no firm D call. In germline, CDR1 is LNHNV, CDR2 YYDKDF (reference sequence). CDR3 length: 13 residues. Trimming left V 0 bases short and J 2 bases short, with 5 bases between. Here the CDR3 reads CATSRDLTYEQYF. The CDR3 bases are TGTGCCACCAGCAGAGATCTTACCTACGAGCAGTACTTC. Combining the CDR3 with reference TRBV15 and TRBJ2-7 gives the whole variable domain DAMVIQNPRYQVTQFGKPVTLSCSQTLNHNVMYWYQQKSSQAPKLLFHYYDKDFNNEADTPDNFQSRRPNTSFCFLDIRSPGLGDTAMYLCATSRDLTYEQYFGPGTRLTVT.

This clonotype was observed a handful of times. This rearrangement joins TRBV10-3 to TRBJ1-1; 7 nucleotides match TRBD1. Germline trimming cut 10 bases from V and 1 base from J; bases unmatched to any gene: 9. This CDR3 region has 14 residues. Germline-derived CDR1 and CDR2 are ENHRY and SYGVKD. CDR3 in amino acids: CATHRTGENTEAFF. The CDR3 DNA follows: TGTGCCACCCATAGGACAGGAGAGAACACTGAAGCTTTCTTT.

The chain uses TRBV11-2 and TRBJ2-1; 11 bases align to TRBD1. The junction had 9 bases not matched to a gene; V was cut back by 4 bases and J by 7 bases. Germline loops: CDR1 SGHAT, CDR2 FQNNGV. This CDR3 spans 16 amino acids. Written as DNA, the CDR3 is TGTGCCAGCAGCTCAGCGGACAGGGGGCCGAAAAATGAGCAGTTCTTC. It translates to CASSSADRGPKNEQFF.

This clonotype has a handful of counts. The CDR3 reads CSASPGTGYGYTF. CDR3 DNA sequence: TGCAGTGCTAGCCCCGGGACAGGCTATGGCTACACCTTC. The chain combines TRBV20-1 with TRBJ1-2; 8 positions agree with TRBD1. The CDR3 spans 13 residues. V shed 3 bases, J shed 4 bases, and the junction held 4 bases outside the gene matches. Germline CDR1 DFQATT, CDR2 SNEGSKA (reference sequence).

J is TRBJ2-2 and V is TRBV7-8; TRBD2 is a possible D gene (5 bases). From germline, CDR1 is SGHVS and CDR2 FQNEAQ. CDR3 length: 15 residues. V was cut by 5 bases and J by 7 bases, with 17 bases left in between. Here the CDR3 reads CASSPNDGVGGELFF. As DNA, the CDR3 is TGTGCCAGCAGCCCCAACGACGGGGTGGGCGGGGAGCTGTTTTTT.

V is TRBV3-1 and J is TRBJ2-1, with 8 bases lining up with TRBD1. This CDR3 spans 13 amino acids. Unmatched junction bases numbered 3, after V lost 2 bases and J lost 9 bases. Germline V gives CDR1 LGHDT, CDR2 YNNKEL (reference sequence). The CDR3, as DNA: TGTGCCAGCAGCCAACAACAGGGGGGTGAGCAGTTCTTC. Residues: CASSQQQGGEQFF.

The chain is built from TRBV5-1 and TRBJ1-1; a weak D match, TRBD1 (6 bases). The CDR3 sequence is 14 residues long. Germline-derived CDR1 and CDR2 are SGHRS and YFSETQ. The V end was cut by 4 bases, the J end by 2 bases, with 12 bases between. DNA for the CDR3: TGCGCCAGCAGCCAGGACAGTACTAACACTGAAGCTTTCTTT. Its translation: CASSQDSTNTEAFF.

CDR3 residues: CASSFPGQGFLEQYF. The CDR3 DNA reads TGTGCCAGCAGCTTCCCGGGACAGGGGTTTCTCGAGCAGTACTTC. V usage is TRBV7-2 and J usage is TRBJ2-7, with 10 positions matching TRBD1. The germline gives CDR1 SGHTA, CDR2 FQGNSA. The CDR3 spans 15 residues. Unmatched junction bases numbered 8, after V lost 3 bases and J lost 6 bases.

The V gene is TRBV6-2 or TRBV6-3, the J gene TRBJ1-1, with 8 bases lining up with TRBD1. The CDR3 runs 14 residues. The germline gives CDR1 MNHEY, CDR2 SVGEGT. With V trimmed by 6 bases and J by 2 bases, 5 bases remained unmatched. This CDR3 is CASRSTGDNTEAFF. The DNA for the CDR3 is TGTGCCAGCAGGTCGACAGGGGACAACACTGAAGCTTTCTTT.

The CDR3 DNA follows: TGCAGCGTTCGACTGGTGAAAGAGACCCAGTACTTC. As protein: CSVRLVKETQYF. V and J are TRBV29-1 and TRBJ2-5, with no clear D. CDR3 size: 12 residues. V lost 5 bases to trimming and J lost 3 bases, with 10 bases between them. From germline, CDR1 is SQVTM and CDR2 ANQGSEA.

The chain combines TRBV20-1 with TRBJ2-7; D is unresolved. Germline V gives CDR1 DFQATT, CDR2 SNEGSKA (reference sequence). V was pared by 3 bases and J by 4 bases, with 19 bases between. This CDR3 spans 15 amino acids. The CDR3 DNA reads TGCAGTGCTAGTGCCCAGTCGACACCTGGTTACGAGCAGTACTTC. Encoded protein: CSASAQSTPGYEQYF.

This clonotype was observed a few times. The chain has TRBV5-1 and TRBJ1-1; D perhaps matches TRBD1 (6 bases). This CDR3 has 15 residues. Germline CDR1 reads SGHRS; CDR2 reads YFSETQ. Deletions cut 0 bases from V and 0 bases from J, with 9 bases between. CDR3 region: CASSLVGHLNTEAFF. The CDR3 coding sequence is TGCGCCAGCAGCTTGGTGGGACATTTGAACACTGAAGCTTTCTTT.

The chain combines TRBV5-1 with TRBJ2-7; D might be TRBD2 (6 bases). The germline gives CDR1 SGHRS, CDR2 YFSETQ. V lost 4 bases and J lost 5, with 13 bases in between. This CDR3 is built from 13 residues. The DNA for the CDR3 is TGCGCCAGCAGCGAGCCGGAGGGGCACGAGCAGTACTTC. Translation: CASSEPEGHEQYF.

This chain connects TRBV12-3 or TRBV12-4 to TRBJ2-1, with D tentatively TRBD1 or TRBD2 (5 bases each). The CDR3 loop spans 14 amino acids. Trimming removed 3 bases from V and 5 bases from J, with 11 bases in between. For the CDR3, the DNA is TGTGCCAGCAGTTTTTTGGGACGGAACAATGAGCAGTTCTTC. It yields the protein CASSFLGRNNEQFF.

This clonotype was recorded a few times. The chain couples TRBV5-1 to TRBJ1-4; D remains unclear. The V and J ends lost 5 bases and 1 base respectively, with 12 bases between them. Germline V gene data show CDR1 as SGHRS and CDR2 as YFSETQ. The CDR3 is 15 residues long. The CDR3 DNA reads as TGCGCCAGCAGTCAAACAGCCCGAACTAATGAAAAACTGTTTTTT. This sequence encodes CASSQTARTNEKLFF.